The TCR beta chain under discussion was sequenced for a study of blood T cell repertoires in COVID-19. Study at large: The United States, Italy and Spain provided the acute and convalescent COVID-19 samples. Sample material is recorded as cDNA or gDNA derived from T cells, B-cell-depleted T cells, or PBMCs.

This CDR3 has 14 amino acids. V was clipped by 1 base and J by 5 bases, with 11 bases between them. From germline, CDR1 is LGHNA and CDR2 YNFKEQ. In the authors' workflow: Reference gene primers were amplified, and this amplification served to estimate nucleated cell counts. TCRdb's table, derived via immunoSEQ multiplex PCR, lists solely in-frame clones and lacks some. The D gene and trimming were derived from the DNA, and the V and J assignments and clone size from that table. The data hold about 100,000 clones, with 60% to 85% observed a single time. The TCR comes from an elderly woman with active or convalescent COVID-19. The chain joins TRBV4-2 to TRBJ1-1; weak D call: TRBD1 (5 bases). Sequencing was carried out using peripheral blood. The DNA of the CDR3 is TGTGCCAGCAGCCAAGTGGGGGGAGGGACTGAAGCTTTCTTT. Amino acid sequence: CASSQVGGGTEAFF.